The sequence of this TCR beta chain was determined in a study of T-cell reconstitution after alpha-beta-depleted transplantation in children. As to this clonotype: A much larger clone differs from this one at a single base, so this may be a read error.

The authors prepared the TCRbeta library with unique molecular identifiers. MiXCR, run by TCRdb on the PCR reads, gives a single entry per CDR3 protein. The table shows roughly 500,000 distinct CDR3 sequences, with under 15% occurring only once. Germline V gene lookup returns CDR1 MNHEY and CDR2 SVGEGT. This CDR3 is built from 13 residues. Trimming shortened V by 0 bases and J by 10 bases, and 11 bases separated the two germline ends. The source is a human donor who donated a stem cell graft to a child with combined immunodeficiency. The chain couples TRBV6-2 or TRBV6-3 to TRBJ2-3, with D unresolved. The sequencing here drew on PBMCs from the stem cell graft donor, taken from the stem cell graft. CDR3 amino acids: CASSYSGLDAQYF. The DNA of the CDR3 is TGTGCCAGCAGTTACTCCGGCCTTGATGCGCAGTATTTT.